This record covers a single T cell receptor beta chain. There is no known antigen for this receptor. The record has no base qualities; no much larger clone is one base away. This specimen belongs to a study of blood T cell repertoires in COVID-19 (dated by TCRdb to 2020 to 2021). Background on the whole study: The collaborator samples originated in the United States, Italy and Spain and spanned the acute and convalescent phases of COVID-19. The prospective study material was composed of cDNA or gDNA derived from T cells, B-cell-depleted T cells, or PBMCs. Deeply sampled blood TCRbeta repertoires from subjects exposed to, actively infected with, or recovered from COVID-19 were included in the dataset. The repertoires were released in a freely available public database intended as a resource for research on the immune response to SARS-CoV-2. The samples were drawn from the first 160 participants of the ongoing ImmuneRACE study and from roughly 1,300 subjects provided by 6 global collaborators. A de-identified subject ID, COVID-19 status, age in years and sex were almost always included in the sample metadata. Where HLA class I and class II types were available, the types were taken from metadata supplied by the sample provider, not from assay-based typing.

TCRbeta CDR3 regions were amplified from genomic DNA by means of the immunoSEQ Assay, a bias-controlled multiplex PCR. As for the original processing: The number of nucleated cells in each sample was estimated from the amplification of reference gene primers within the assay. Sequence reads were collapsed and filtered to measure the absolute abundance of every unique TCRbeta CDR3 rearrangement. Productive Simpson clonality was computed per sample as the square root of Simpson's diversity index over productive rearrangements. What TCRdb holds here is the immuneACCESS table cut down to in-frame rearrangements. Part of the clones is not present; checked against another copy, under half of the missing clones reflect an unresolved V gene, and the others are unexplained. V and J calls and clone size are those listed in that table; D and trimming were worked out from the DNA. The sample includes some 300,000 clones, with 75% to 90% observed a single time. The ten biggest clones cover roughly 14% of the sample.

General conclusions and limits of the study: How much clinical and demographic metadata was included differed by source and by participant, and the metadata was provided uncurated.

Via the germline V gene, CDR1 is SGHVS and CDR2 FNYEAQ. V is trimmed back by 1 base and J by 6 bases, and the junction contains 6 bases that no gene match accounts for. The CDR3 holds 15 amino acids from the cysteine to the phenylalanine. Only the CDR3 part of the read is kept: 45 bases, read in frame from the first base. One collaborating source in Seattle enrolled patients while the patients were actively infected and followed the patients over time throughout the course of disease. Whole blood was collected in K2EDTA tubes by collaborating institutions according to the institutions' own protocols. Collaborator samples were shipped for TCRbeta analysis as frozen whole blood, isolated PBMCs, or DNA extracted from either sample type.

The V gene is TRBV7-6 and the J gene is TRBJ2-1; TRBD2 lines up with 7 middle nucleotides. The material sequenced was peripheral blood. This TCR was recovered from a woman between 65 and 79 years old with COVID-19, enrolled during active disease. The nucleotide sequence reads TGTGCCAGCAGCTTAGTCGCTAGCGGAGTCAATGAGCAGTTCTTC. It codes for CASSLVASGVNEQFF.